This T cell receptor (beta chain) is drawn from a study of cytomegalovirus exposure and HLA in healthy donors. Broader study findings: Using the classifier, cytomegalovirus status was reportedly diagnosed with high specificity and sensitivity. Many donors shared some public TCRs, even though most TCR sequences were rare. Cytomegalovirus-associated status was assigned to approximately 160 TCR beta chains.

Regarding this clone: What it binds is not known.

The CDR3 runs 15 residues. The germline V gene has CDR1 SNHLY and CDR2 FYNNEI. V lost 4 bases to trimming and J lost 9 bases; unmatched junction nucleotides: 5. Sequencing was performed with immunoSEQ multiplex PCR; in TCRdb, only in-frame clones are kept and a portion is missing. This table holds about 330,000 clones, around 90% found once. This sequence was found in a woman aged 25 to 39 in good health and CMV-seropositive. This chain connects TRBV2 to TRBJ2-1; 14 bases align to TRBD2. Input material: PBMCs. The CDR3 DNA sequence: TGTGCCAGCAGTGGGGGGACTAGCGGGAGTGGTGAGCAGTTCTTC. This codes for CASSGGTSGSGEQFF. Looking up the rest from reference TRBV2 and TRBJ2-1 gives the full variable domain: EPEVTQTPSHQVTQMGQEVILRCVPISNHLYFYWYRQILGQKVEFLVSFYNNEISEKSEIFDDQFSVERPDGSNFTLKIRSTKLEDSAMYFCASSGGTSGSGEQFFGPGTRLTVL.